These 5 T cell receptor beta chains share one sample of origin, sequenced in a study of regulatory T cells in long-lasting Graves disease. Sample time point: persistent/refractory GD, antithyroid drugs over 5 years with positive TRAb. Making the TCR library involved RNA that had been extracted from PBMCs. Through Arm-PCR of CDR3 regions and iRepertoire HTBI primers, TCR beta libraries were built. TCRdb analysed the multiplex PCR reads with MiXCR anew, one entry per CDR3 protein. This sample has some 470,000 distinct CDR3 sequences, with roughly 21% found just once. The specimen was peripheral blood mononuclear cells (PBMCs), collected when the disease was refractory, from a patient treated with antithyroid drugs. The receptors were sampled from a female donor with Graves disease.

The V and J genes are TRBV11-2 and TRBJ2-7, with no clear D. This CDR3 is built from 15 residues. The germline V and J ends were trimmed by 2 bases and 6 bases, with 17 bases remaining between them. Germline loops: CDR1 SGHAT, CDR2 FQNNGV. CDR3 nucleotide sequence: TGTGCCAGCAGCTTAAACCAGGAGCGACGTTCCGAGCAGTACTTC. Encoded protein: CASSLNQERRSEQYF.

This clonotype was detected ten times or more. This sequence joins TRBV6-1 and TRBJ1-1; possible D gene TRBD1, 6 bases. The CDR3 runs to 14 residues. Germline CDR1 is MNHNS and CDR2 is SASEGT. V lost 7 bases and J lost 5, with 17 bases in between. CDR3 DNA: TGTGCCAGCACCCCAGGACAGCGCAGGACTGAAGCTTTCTTT. Encoded protein: CASTPGQRRTEAFF.

This clonotype appeared many times. CDR3 residues: CASSLRQSHTEAFF. The CDR3, as DNA: TGTGCCAGCAGTTTAAGGCAGAGCCACACTGAAGCTTTCTTT. V and J are TRBV28 and TRBJ1-1; no firm D call. V was clipped by 2 bases and J by 3 bases, with 10 bases between them. The CDR3 is made up of 14 amino acids. CDR1 MDHEN and CDR2 SYDVKM come from the germline V gene.

A few counts support this clonotype. This sequence joins TRBV5-5 and TRBJ1-1, with D maybe TRBD1 (5 bases). This CDR3 region has 13 residues. The V gene lost 2 bases and the J gene lost 4 bases, with 9 bases spanning the gap. CDR1 SGHKS and CDR2 YYEKEE come from the germline V gene (reference sequence). CDR3 residues: CASSLWGTTEAFF. The CDR3 region has the DNA TGTGCCAGCAGCTTATGGGGGACCACTGAAGCTTTCTTT.

This clonotype was recorded many times. Written as DNA, the CDR3 is TGTGCCAGCAGTGCCGGAAGACAGGGGGCAAAGAAGACCCAGTACTTC. It specifies CASSAGRQGAKKTQYF. The chain carries TRBV28 and TRBJ2-5; 10 positions match TRBD1. This CDR3 has 16 amino acids. Germline lookup yields CDR1 MDHEN and CDR2 SYDVKM. With V trimmed by 5 bases and J by 6 bases, 12 bases remained unmatched.